A selection of T cell receptor beta chains follows, all from one sample in a study of OX40 agonist ivuxolimab in advanced cancers. Produced via immunoSEQ multiplex PCR; TCRdb's table is partial and in-frame only. The table includes tens of thousands of clones, about 81% detected once. Specimen: CD4+ or CD8+ T cells sorted from blood, collected in a trial of the OX40 agonist ivuxolimab. The receptors shown here come from an adult with an advanced solid tumor such as melanoma, head and neck, liver or kidney cancer. The CDR3 runs from the conserved cysteine through the conserved F or W. A D gene is named only where the DNA matches it firmly. Clone size appears in some rows only: once, few, many, or a class for an expanded clone.

. . TRBJ1-1 TRBV18 TGTGCCAGCTCACCTGTGACAGGTGAAGCTTTCTTT CASSPVTGEAFF
. . TRBJ1-2 TRBV19 TGTGCCAGTAGTACTCAGGGGTACACTAACTATGGCTACACCTTC CASSTQGYTNYGYTF
. . TRBJ2-5 TRBV7-3 TGTGCCAGCAGCTTTGGTCACCAAGAGACCCAGTACTTC CASSFGHQETQYF
. . TRBJ1-2 TRBV7-2 TGTGCCAGCAGCTCCCCCAATAAACGGGATGGCTACACCTTC CASSSPNKRDGYTF
TRBD1 . TRBJ1-2 TRBV6-5 TGTGCCAGCAGTTCCCTGGGGGACAGCTATGGCTACACCTTC CASSSLGDSYGYTF
TRBD2 . TRBJ2-5 TRBV6-5 TGTGCCAGCAGCCAACTAGCGAGTCAAGAGACCCAGTACTTC CASSQLASQETQYF
. . TRBJ1-2 TRBV11-2 TGTGCCAGCAGCTTACTTACAGACTCTAACTATGGCTACACCTTC CASSLLTDSNYGYTF
. few TRBJ1-3 TRBV19 TGTGCCAGTAGCATAAAGTGGGTTAAAACGGGTGGAAACACCATATATTTT CASSIKWVKTGGNTIYF
. . TRBJ1-1 TRBV5-4 TGTGCCAGCAGCTCACCGACAGGGAACACTGAAGCTTTCTTT CASSSPTGNTEAFF
TRBD1 . TRBJ1-5 TRBV7-9 TGTGCCAGCAGCTTGGGGTGGACAGGCGAGAATCAGCCCCAGCATTTT CASSLGWTGENQPQHF
TRBD2 . TRBJ2-7 TRBV10-3 TGTGCCATCAGTGAGTCACCCAGCGGGGGGACCTACGAGCAGTACTTC CAISESPSGGTYEQYF
. . TRBJ1-6 TRBV27 TGTGCCAGCAGTTTATCCAGGGGAGGTTCACCCCTCCACTTT CASSLSRGGSPLHF
TRBD2 . TRBJ2-7 TRBV19 TGTGCCAGTAGTACTTGGACTAGCGGGGGCGGGCAGTACTTC CASSTWTSGGGQYF
. . TRBJ2-7 TRBV6-6 TGTGCCAGCAGTTACTCGACAGAAGGCACCTACGAGCAGTACTTC CASSYSTEGTYEQYF
. . TRBJ1-1 TRBV4-3 TGCGCCAGCAGCCAAGACTTGGGGGAGAACACTGAAGCTTTCTTT CASSQDLGENTEAFF
. . TRBJ2-7 TRBV11-3 TGTGCCAGTCAACTCTCGAGGGGCTCCTACGAGCAGTACTTC CASQLSRGSYEQYF
. . TRBJ1-2 TRBV30 TGTGCCTACGTACGGAGCCGCTATGGCTACACCTTC CAYVRSRYGYTF
TRBD1 . TRBJ2-3 TRBV5-4 TGTGCCAGCAGCTTGGCATCAGGGGGTGACATTCTAGATACGCAGTATTTT CASSLASGGDILDTQYF